This TCR beta chain originates from a study of spatial heterogeneity in lung cancer. Whole-study context: Raw reads contained each unique TCR and UMI combination more than ten times on average.

Time point defined: sample taken at primary tumor resection. Sequencing of whole RNA from tumor, nontumor lung or frozen PBMC involved no sorting. Losses at the gene ends were 7 bases for V and 3 bases for J; bases not matched to a gene: 5. The V gene's germline CDR1 is MNHEY and CDR2 SVGAGI. This CDR3 spans 15 amino acids. TCRdb independently ran MiXCR on the 5' RACE reads; one entry per CDR3 protein. Of about 40,000 distinct CDR3 sequences in the sample, around 5% were seen once. This clonotype was counted a few times. This receptor was taken from a female donor with early-stage non-small cell lung cancer. The genes are TRBV6-5 and TRBJ2-1; 11 nucleotides agree with TRBD2. The sequenced sample was PBMCs, obtained at surgery. CDR3 coding DNA: TGTGCCAGCAAGGCCGGGACTAGCGGCTACAATGAGCAGTTCTTC. It encodes CASKAGTSGYNEQFF.